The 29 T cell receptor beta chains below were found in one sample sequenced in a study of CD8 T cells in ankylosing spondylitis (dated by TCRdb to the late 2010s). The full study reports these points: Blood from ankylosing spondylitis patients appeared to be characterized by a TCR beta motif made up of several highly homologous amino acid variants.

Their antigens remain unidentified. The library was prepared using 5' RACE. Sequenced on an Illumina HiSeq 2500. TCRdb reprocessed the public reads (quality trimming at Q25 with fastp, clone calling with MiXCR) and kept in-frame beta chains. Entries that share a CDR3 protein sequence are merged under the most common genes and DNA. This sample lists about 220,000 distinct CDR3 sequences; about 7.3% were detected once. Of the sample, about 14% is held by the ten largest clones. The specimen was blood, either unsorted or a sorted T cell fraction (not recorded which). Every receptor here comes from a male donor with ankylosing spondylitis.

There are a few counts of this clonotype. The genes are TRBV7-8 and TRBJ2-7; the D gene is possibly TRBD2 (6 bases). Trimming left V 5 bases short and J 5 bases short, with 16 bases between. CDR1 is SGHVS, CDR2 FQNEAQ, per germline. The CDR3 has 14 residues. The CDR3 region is CASSPSGGVHEQYF. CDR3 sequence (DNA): TGTGCCAGCAGCCCCAGTGGAGGGGTCCACGAGCAGTACTTC.

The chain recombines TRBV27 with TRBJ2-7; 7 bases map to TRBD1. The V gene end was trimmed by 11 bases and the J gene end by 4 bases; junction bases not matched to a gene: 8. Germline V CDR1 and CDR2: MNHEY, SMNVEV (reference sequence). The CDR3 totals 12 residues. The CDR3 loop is CASGQGVYEQYF. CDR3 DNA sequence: TGTGCCTCTGGGCAGGGGGTGTACGAGCAGTACTTC.

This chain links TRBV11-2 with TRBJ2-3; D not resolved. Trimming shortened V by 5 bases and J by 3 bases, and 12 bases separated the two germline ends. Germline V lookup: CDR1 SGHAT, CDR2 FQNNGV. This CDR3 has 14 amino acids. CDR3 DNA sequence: TGTGCCAGCAGCGCCCGCGGTATGACAGATACGCAGTATTTT. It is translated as CASSARGMTDTQYF.

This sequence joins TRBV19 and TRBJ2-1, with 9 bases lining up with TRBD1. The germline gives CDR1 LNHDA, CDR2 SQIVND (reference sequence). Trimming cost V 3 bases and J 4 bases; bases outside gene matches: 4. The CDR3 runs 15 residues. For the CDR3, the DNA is TGTGCCAGTAGTATTCGGACAGGGGCTTACAATGAGCAGTTCTTC. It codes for CASSIRTGAYNEQFF.

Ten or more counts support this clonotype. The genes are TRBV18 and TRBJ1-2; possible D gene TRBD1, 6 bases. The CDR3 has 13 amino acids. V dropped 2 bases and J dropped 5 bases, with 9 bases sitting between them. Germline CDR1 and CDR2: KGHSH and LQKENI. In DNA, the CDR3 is TGTGCCAGCTCACCAGGGACACCGTATGGCTACACCTTC. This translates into CASSPGTPYGYTF.

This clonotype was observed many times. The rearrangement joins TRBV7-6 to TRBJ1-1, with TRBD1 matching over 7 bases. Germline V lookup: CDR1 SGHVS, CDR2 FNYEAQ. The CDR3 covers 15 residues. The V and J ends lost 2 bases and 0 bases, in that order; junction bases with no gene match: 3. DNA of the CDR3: TGTGCCAGCAGCTTAAAGACAGGGATGAACACTGAAGCTTTCTTT. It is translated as CASSLKTGMNTEAFF.

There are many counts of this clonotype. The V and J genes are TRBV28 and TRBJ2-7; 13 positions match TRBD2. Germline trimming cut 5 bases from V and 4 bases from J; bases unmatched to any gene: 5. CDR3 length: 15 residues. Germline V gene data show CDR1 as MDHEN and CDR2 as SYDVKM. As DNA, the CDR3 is TGTGCCAGCAGTCTACTAGCGGGAGGGCCATACGAGCAGTACTTC. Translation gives CASSLLAGGPYEQYF.

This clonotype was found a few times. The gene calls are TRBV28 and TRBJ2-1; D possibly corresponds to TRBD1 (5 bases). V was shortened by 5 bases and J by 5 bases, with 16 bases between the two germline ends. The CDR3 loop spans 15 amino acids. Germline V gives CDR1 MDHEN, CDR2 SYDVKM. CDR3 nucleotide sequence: TGTGCCAGCAGTCCCCTGACAGCCCTCAACAATGAGCAGTTCTTC. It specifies CASSPLTALNNEQFF.

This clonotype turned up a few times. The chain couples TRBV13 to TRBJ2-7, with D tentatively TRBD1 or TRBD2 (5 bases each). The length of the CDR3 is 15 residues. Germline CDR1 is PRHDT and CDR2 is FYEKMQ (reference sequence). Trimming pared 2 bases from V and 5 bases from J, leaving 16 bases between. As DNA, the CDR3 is TGTGCCAGCAGCTTAATGACCCCCGGGGCGGACGAGCAGTACTTC. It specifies CASSLMTPGADEQYF.

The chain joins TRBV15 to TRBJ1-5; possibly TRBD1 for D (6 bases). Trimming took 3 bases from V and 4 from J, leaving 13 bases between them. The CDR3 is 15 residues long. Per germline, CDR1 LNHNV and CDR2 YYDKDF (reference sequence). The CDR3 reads CATSSEGGRNQPQHF. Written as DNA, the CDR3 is TGTGCCACCAGCAGTGAGGGGGGACGGAATCAGCCCCAGCATTTT.

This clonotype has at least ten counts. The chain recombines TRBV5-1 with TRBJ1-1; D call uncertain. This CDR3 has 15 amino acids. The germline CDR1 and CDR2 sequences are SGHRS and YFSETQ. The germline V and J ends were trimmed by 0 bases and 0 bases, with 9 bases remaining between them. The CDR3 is CASSLDTLMNTEAFF. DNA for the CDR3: TGCGCCAGCAGCTTGGACACCCTAATGAACACTGAAGCTTTCTTT.

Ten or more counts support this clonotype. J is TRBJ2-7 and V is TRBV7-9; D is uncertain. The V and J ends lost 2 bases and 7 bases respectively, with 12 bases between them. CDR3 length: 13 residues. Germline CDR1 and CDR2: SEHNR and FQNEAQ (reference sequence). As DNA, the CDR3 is TGTGCCAGCAGCTTACCCAGGTTGGGTGAGCAGTACTTC. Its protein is CASSLPRLGEQYF.

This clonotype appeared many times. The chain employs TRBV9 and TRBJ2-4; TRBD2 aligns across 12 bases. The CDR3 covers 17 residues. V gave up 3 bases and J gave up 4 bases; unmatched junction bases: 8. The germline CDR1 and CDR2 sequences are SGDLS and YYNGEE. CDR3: CASSATSGRVTKNIQYF. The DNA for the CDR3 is TGTGCCAGCAGCGCGACTAGCGGGAGAGTTACAAAAAACATTCAGTACTTC.

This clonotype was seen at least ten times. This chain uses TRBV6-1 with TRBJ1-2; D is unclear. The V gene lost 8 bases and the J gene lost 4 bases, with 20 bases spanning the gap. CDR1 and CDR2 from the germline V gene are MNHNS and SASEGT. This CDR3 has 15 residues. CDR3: CASSSEGGIFYGYTF. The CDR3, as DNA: TGTGCCAGCTCCTCGGAGGGCGGCATATTCTATGGCTACACCTTC.

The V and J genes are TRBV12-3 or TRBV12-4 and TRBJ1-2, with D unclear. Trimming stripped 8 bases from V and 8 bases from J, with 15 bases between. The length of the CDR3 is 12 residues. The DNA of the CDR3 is TGTGCCAGCGGTACGGGAGGGAGCGGCTACACCTTC. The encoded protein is CASGTGGSGYTF.

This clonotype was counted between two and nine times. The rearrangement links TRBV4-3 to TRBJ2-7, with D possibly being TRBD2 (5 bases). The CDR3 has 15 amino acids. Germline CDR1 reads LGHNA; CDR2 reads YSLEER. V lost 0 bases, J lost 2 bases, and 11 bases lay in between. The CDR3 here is CASSQDGGSAYEQYF. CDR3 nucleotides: TGCGCCAGCAGCCAAGATGGCGGGTCTGCCTACGAGCAGTACTTC.

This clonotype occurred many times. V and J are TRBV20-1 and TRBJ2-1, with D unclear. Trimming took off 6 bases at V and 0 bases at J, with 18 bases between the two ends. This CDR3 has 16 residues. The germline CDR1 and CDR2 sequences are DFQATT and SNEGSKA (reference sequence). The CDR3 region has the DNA TGCAGTGCCAAGCCCCTGGCCAGGAGCTCCTACAATGAGCAGTTCTTC. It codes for CSAKPLARSSYNEQFF.

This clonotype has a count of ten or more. The CDR3 spells CATSAGLAGGHDGTDTQYF. DNA for the CDR3: TGTGCCACCAGCGCCGGACTAGCGGGAGGGCACGACGGCACAGATACGCAGTATTTT. The chain carries TRBV15 and TRBJ2-3; 15 bases are a match to TRBD2. CDR1 and CDR2 from the germline V gene are LNHNV and YYDKDF (reference sequence). There are 19 residues in the CDR3. Trimming removed 5 bases from V and 1 base from J; junction bases left unmatched: 10.

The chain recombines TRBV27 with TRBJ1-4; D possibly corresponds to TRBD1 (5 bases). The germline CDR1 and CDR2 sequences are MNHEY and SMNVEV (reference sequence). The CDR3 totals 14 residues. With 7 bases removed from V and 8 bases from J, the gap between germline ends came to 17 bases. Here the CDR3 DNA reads TGTGCCAGCACCTCGATCGGGGGGATGGAAAAACTGTTTTTT. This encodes CASTSIGGMEKLFF.

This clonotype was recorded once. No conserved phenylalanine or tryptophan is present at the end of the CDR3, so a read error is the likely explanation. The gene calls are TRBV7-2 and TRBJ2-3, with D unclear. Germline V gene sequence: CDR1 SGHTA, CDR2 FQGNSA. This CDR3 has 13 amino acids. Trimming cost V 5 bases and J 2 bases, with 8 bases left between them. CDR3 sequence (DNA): TGTGCCAGCAGCCTCCCACCCACAGATACGCAGTATATT. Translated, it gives CASSLPPTDTQYI.

The CDR3 DNA reads as TGTGCCAGCAGTTACTCGATGGCGGGCGAGGGCGAGCAGTACTTC. Translation: CASSYSMAGEGEQYF. V gene TRBV6-5 combines with J gene TRBJ2-7; D possibly corresponds to TRBD2 (5 bases). The V end was cut by 0 bases, the J end by 6 bases, with 15 bases between. CDR1 MNHEY and CDR2 SVGAGI come from the germline V gene. This CDR3 region has 15 residues.

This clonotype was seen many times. The CDR3 sequence: CASSYRLAGPYNEQFF. The CDR3 bases are TGTGCCAGCAGTTACAGGCTAGCGGGGCCCTACAATGAGCAGTTCTTC. V is TRBV6-5 and J is TRBJ2-1; 9 nucleotides agree with TRBD2. J gave up 2 bases and V 2 bases, and 4 bases lay outside the gene matches. The germline V gene encodes CDR1 MNHEY and CDR2 SVGAGI. There are 16 residues in the CDR3.

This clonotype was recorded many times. DNA of the CDR3: TGTGCCAGCAGTTTATCTTTCGGGACAATCCAAGAGACCCAGTACTTC. Encoded protein: CASSLSFGTIQETQYF. V gene TRBV27 combines with J gene TRBJ2-5; D perhaps matches TRBD1 (6 bases). This CDR3 contains 16 residues. Between the trimmed V and J ends, which lost 0 bases and 1 base, there was a span of 12 bases. Per the germline V gene, CDR1 is MNHEY and CDR2 is SMNVEV (reference sequence).

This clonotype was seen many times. The CDR3, as DNA: TGTGCCAGCAGCATAAGGACAGGATGGACCGGGGAGCTGTTTTTT. It yields the protein CASSIRTGWTGELFF. J is TRBJ2-2 and V is TRBV13, with 7 bases identical to TRBD1. The CDR3 sequence is 15 residues long. Germline CDR1 PRHDT, CDR2 FYEKMQ (reference sequence). The V segment lost 5 bases and the J segment 5 bases; nucleotides outside the gene matches: 8.

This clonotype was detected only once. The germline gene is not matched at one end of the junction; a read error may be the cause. CDR3 in DNA: TGTGCCAGCAGTTTACCAGGGAAAGCTTACGAGCAGCACTTC. This encodes CASSLPGKAYEQHF. The rearrangement links TRBV28 to TRBJ2-7, with D perhaps matching TRBD1 (5 bases). The germline V gene has CDR1 MDHEN and CDR2 SYDVKM. This CDR3 is 14 amino acids long.

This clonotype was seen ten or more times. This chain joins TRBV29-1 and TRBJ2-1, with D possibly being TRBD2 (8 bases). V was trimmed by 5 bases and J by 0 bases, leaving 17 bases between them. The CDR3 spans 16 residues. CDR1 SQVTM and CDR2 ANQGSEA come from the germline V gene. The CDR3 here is CSVRGSGDSSYNEQFF. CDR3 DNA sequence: TGCAGCGTTAGGGGTAGCGGGGACAGCTCCTACAATGAGCAGTTCTTC.

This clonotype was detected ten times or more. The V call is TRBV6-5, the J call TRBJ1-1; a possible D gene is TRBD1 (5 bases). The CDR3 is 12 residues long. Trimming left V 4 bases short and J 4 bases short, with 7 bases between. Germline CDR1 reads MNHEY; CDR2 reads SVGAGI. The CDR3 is CASSFQGTEAFF. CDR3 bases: TGTGCCAGCAGTTTTCAGGGCACTGAAGCTTTCTTT.

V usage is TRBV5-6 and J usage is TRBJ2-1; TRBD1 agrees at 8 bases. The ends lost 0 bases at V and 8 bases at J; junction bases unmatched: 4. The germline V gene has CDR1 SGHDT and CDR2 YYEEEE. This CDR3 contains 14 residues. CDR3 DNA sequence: TGTGCCAGCAGCTTGGTGGGACAGGCGGATGAGCAGTTCTTC. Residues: CASSLVGQADEQFF.

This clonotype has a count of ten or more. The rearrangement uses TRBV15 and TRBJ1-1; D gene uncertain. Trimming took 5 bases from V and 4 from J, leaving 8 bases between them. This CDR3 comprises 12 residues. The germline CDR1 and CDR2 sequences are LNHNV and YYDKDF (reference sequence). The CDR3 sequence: CATSYEGTEAFF. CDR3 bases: TGTGCCACCAGCTACGAGGGCACTGAAGCTTTCTTT.